What follows describes a single TCR beta chain. The source of the sample is a study of OX40 agonist ivuxolimab in advanced cancers. Germline CDR1 and CDR2: SGHRS and YFSETQ. This CDR3 spans 18 amino acids. The V and J ends lost 4 bases and 0 bases respectively, with 22 bases between them. Some clones are missing from TCRdb's copy, which holds only in-frame ones; the method was immunoSEQ multiplex PCR. The repertoire holds roughly 70,000 clones, with about 90% as singletons. This receptor was obtained from an adult with an advanced solid tumor such as melanoma, head and neck, liver or kidney cancer. Source: CD4+ or CD8+ T cells sorted from blood, taken in a trial of the OX40 agonist ivuxolimab. The V gene is TRBV5-1, the J gene TRBJ1-1; D is unresolved. The DNA of the CDR3 is TGCGCCAGCAGCCCATCCCTAACTAGCCACAACATGAACACTGAAGCTTTCTTT. Translation gives CASSPSLTSHNMNTEAFF. The full variable domain, rest sourced from reference TRBV5-1 and TRBJ1-1, is KAGVTQTPRYLIKTRGQQVTLSCSPISGHRSVSWYQQTPGQGLQFLFEYFSETQRNKGNFPGRFSGRQFSNSRSEMNVSTLELGDSALYLCASSPSLTSHNMNTEAFFGQGTRLTVV.